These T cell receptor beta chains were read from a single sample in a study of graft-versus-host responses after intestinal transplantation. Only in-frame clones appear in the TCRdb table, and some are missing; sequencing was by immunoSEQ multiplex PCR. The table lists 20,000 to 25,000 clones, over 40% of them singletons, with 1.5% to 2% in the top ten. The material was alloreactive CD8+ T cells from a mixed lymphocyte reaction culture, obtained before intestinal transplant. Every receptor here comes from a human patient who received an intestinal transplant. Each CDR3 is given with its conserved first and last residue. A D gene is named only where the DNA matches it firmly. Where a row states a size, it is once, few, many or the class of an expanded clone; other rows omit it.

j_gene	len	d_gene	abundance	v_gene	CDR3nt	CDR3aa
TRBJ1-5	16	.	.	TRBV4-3	TGCGCCAGCAGCCAAGACGGCGGACGTAGCAATCAGCCCCAGCATTTT	CASSQDGGRSNQPQHF
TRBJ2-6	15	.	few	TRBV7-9	TGTGCCAGCAGCGATCAGAGCTCTGGGGCCAACGTCCTGACTTTC	CASSDQSSGANVLTF
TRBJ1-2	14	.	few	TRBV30	TGTGCCTGGAGTAACGGCCTGACAGGATATGGCTACACCTTC	CAWSNGLTGYGYTF
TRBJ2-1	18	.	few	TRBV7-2	TGTGCCAGCAGCCCACACCCCGCATGGGGGAGCTCCTACAATGAGCAGTTCTTC	CASSPHPAWGSSYNEQFF
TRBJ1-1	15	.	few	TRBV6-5	TGTGCCAGCAGTTCTTCCCTAGGGTTGAACACTGAAGCTTTCTTT	CASSSSLGLNTEAFF
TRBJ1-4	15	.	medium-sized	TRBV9	TGTGCCAGCAGCGCCGGGGACCGCAATAATGAAAAACTGTTTTTT	CASSAGDRNNEKLFF
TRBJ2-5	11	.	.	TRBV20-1	TGCAGTGTGGAAGGGCAAGAGACCCAGTACTTC	CSVEGQETQYF
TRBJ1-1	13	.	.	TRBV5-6	TGTGCCAGCAGCTTGACTCGGGACACTGAAGCTTTCTTT	CASSLTRDTEAFF
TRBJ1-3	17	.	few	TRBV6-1	TGTGCCAGCAGTGAAGCGCTTCTGCGACACTCTGGAAACACCATATATTTT	CASSEALLRHSGNTIYF
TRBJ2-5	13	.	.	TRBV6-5	TGTGCCAGCAAGGGACCCAGCCAAGAGACCCAGTACTTC	CASKGPSQETQYF
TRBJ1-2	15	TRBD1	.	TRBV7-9	TGTGCCAGCAGCTTAGGAGGGGGCTGGGACTATGGCTACACCTTC	CASSLGGGWDYGYTF
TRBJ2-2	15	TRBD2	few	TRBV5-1	TGCGCCAGCAGCTTGACTAGCGGTTACACCGGGGAGCTGTTTTTT	CASSLTSGYTGELFF
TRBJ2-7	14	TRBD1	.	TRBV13	TGTGCCAGCAGCCCCCGGGACAGGGTCGCCGAGCAGTACTTC	CASSPRDRVAEQYF
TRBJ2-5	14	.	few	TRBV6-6	TGTGCCAGCAGTTACTGGAGGTGGCAAGAGACCCAGTACTTC	CASSYWRWQETQYF